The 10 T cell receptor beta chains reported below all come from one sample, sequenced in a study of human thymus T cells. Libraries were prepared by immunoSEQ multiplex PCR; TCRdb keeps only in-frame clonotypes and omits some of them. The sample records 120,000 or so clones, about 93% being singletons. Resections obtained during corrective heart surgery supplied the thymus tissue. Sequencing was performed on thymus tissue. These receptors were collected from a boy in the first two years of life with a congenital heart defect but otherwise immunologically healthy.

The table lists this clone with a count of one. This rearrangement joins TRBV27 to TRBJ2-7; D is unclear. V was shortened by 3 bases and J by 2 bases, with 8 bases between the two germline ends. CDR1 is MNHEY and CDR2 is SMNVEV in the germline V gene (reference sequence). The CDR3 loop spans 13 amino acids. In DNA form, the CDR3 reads TGTGCCAGCAGTTTCGACCGAACCTACGAGCAGTACTTC. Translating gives CASSFDRTYEQYF.

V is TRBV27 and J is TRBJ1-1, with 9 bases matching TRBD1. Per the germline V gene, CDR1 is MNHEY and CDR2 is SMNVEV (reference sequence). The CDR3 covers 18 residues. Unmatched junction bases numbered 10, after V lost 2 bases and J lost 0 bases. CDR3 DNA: TGTGCCAGCAGTTTAATCTTCGTCCGGACAGGGGTGAACACTGAAGCTTTCTTT. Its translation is CASSLIFVRTGVNTEAFF.

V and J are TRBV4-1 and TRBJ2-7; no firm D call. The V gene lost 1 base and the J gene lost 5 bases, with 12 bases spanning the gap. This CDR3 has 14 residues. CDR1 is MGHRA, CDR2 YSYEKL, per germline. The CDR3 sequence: CASSQGQSHNEQYF. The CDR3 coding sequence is TGCGCCAGCAGCCAAGGGCAGTCTCACAACGAGCAGTACTTC.

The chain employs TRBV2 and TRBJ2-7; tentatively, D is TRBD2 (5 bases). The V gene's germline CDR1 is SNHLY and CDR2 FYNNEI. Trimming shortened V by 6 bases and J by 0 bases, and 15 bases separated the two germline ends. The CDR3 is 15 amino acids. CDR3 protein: CASRGTGNSSYEQYF. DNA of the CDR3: TGTGCCAGCAGGGGCACGGGGAACAGCTCCTACGAGCAGTACTTC.

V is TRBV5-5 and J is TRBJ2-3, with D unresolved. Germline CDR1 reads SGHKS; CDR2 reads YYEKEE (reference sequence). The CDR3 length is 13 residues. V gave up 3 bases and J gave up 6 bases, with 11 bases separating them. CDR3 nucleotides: TGTGCCAGCAGCTCCAACCACGGCGATACGCAGTATTTT. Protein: CASSSNHGDTQYF. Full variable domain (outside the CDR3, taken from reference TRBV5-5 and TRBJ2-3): DAGVTQSPTHLIKTRGQQVTLRCSPISGHKSVSWYQQVLGQGPQFIFQYYEKEERGRGNFPDRFSARQFPNYSSELNVNALLLGDSALYLCASSSNHGDTQYFGPGTRLTVL.

The DNA of the CDR3 is TGTGCCAGCAGCGAAACAGGGGGCCTATCCTACGAGCAGTACTTC. Protein product: CASSETGGLSYEQYF. The chain links TRBV7-8 to TRBJ2-7, with 9 bases matching TRBD1. CDR1 and CDR2 from the germline V gene are SGHVS and FQNEAQ. The CDR3 covers 15 residues. The V gene end was trimmed by 5 bases and the J gene end by 1 base; junction bases not matched to a gene: 6.

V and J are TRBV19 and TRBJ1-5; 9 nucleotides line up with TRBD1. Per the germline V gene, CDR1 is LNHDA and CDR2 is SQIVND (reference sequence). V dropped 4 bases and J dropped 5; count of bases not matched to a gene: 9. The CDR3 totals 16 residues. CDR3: CASSTSGTGYDQPQHF. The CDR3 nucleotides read TGTGCCAGTAGTACCTCCGGGACAGGGTATGATCAGCCCCAGCATTTT.

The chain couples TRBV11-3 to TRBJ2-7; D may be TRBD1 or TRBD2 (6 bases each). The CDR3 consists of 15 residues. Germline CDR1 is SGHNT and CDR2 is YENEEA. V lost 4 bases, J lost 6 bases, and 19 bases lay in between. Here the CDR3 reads CASSYHRSEGVEQYF. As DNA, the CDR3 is TGTGCCAGCAGCTATCACAGGTCGGAGGGGGTCGAGCAGTACTTC.

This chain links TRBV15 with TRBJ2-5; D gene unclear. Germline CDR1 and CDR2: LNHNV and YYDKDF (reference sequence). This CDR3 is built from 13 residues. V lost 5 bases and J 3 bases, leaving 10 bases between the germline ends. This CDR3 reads CATSFRAEETQYF. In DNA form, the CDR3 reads TGTGCCACCAGCTTCCGGGCCGAAGAGACCCAGTACTTC.

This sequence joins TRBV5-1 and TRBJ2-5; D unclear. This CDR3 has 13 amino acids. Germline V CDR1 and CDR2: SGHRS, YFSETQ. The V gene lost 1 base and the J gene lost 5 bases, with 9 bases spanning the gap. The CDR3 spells CASSLNRIETQYF. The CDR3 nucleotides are TGCGCCAGCAGCTTGAATAGGATCGAGACCCAGTACTTC.